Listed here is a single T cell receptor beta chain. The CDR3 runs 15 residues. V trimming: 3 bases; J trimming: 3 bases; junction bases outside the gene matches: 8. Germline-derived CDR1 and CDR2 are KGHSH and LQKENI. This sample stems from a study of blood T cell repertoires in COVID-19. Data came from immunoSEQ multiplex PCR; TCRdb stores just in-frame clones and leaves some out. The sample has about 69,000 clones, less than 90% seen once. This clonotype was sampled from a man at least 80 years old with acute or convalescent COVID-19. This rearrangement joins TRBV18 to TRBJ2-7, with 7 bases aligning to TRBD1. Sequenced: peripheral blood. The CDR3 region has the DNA TGTGCCAGCTCACCCGGGACAGCTTCGTTCTACGAGCAGTACTTC. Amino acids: CASSPGTASFYEQYF.